This T cell receptor beta chain was documented in a study of blood T cell repertoires in COVID-19. Study information: COVID-19 samples, acute and convalescent, were from the United States, Italy and Spain. T cells, B-cell-depleted T cells, or PBMCs supplied cDNA or gDNA.

Participants spanned ages about 18 to 90 years and resided in 20 to 30 US areas. Only in-frame clones appear in the TCRdb table, and some are missing; sequencing was by immunoSEQ multiplex PCR. The sample includes over 200,000 clones, around 85% seen only once; the top ten take 3.1%. CDR1 and CDR2 from the germline V gene are SGHTA and FQGNSA. The CDR3 is made up of 15 amino acids. Trimming took 4 bases from V and 6 from J; bases not matched to a gene: 8. The chain is built from TRBV7-2 and TRBJ1-5; 8 positions match TRBD1. Sequences were obtained from PBMCs or T cells enriched from blood (not recorded which). The clonotype comes from a woman aged 45-59 years in a cohort exposed to, infected with or recovered from COVID-19 (not recorded which). The CDR3 DNA reads as TGTGCCAGCAGCTCGTGGACAGGGTCAGTTCAGCCCCAGCATTTT. Translation: CASSSWTGSVQPQHF.